This entry is about one T cell receptor (beta chain). Its antigen has not been determined. Nothing much larger sits one base from this clone, and base qualities are not available. The source of the sample is a study of blood T cell repertoires in COVID-19 (dated by TCRdb to the early 2020s). Turning to the overall study: Samples covering the acute and convalescent phases of COVID-19 were provided by collaborators in the United States, Italy and Spain. The material from the prospective study consisted of cDNA or gDNA derived from T cells, B-cell-depleted T cells, or PBMCs. The dataset comprised deeply sampled blood TCRbeta repertoires from subjects exposed to, actively infected with, or recovered from COVID-19. The repertoires were made available in a free public database intended to serve as a resource for research on the immune response to SARS-CoV-2. The samples were drawn from the first 160 participants of the ongoing ImmuneRACE study and from 1,254 subjects provided by 6 global collaborators. Sample metadata almost always included a de-identified subject ID, COVID-19 status, age in years and sex. Where HLA class I and class II types were available, the types were taken from metadata supplied by the sample provider, not from assay-based typing. General study outcomes and caveats: The quantity of clinical and demographic metadata differed by source and by participant and was supplied without curation.

In the prospective study, participants were about 18 to 95 years old, resided in about two dozen geographic areas of the United States, and were enrolled through a virtual design. To assign participants to cohorts, the prospective study relied on clinical history that participants themselves reported in a screening survey and a study questionnaire. Each participant in the prospective study had whole blood, serum and a nasopharyngeal or oropharyngeal swab collected by mobile phlebotomists. Participants in the prospective study had the option to provide additional blood draws and questionnaires over a roughly 2-month period. Before DNA extraction, blood samples from the prospective study were shipped at room temperature or frozen. The immunoSEQ Assay, a bias-controlled multiplex PCR, was used to amplify TCRbeta CDR3 regions from genomic DNA. The study's processing was this. The number of nucleated cells in each sample was estimated from the amplification of reference gene primers within the assay. Sequence reads were collapsed and filtered to measure the absolute abundance of every unique TCRbeta CDR3 rearrangement. For each sample, productive Simpson clonality was calculated as the square root of Simpson's diversity index over productive rearrangements. The source is immuneACCESS, and TCRdb retained only in-frame sequences with V and J called. Part of the clones is not carried over; for the studies checked, unresolved V genes explain less than half of this, and the remainder is unexplained. V and J calls plus clone size are reproduced from that table; the DNA served to infer D and trimming. Recorded for this sample are over 200,000 clones; roughly 87% of them occurred a single time. The top ten constitute 10% of the sample.

The CDR3 covers 11 residues, taking in both the cysteine and the phenylalanine. Of all the DNA, just the CDR3 is kept, 33 bases in frame from base 1. Trimming removed 9 bases from V and 4 bases from J, leaving 9 bases between the germline ends. The germline V gene (reference sequence) sets CDR1 to LNHDA and CDR2 to SQIVND. This TCR was sampled from a young man with acute COVID-19. Recombination joined TRBV19 with TRBJ1-1; the D gene remains uncertain. The sequenced material came from PBMCs or T cells enriched from blood (not recorded which). The sequence in DNA is TGTGCCAGCGGAGGCGGCACTGAAGCTTTCTTT. Its protein is CASGGGTEAFF.